Listed here are 31 T cell receptor beta chains from one sample, sequenced in a study of blood T cell repertoires in COVID-19. Some clones are missing from TCRdb's copy, which holds only in-frame ones; the method was immunoSEQ multiplex PCR. The table lists tens of thousands of clones, 82% of them singletons. Source material: peripheral blood. The receptors originated from a human donor with acute or convalescent COVID-19. The donor label of this sample is uncertain.

The J gene is TRBJ2-7, the V gene TRBV30; tentatively, D is TRBD2 (5 bases). Germline V lookup: CDR1 GTSNPN, CDR2 SVGIG (reference sequence). Trimming removed 1 base from V and 2 bases from J, with 12 bases in between. This CDR3 has 14 residues. Written as DNA, the CDR3 is TGTGCCTGGAGTGCCGGGATCAATACCTACGAGCAGTACTTC. It is translated as CAWSAGINTYEQYF.

The genes are TRBV2 and TRBJ2-1; TRBD2 might be the D (7 bases). Germline CDR1 reads SNHLY; CDR2 reads FYNNEI. This CDR3 spans 16 amino acids. The V gene lost 2 bases and the J gene lost 2 bases, with 13 bases spanning the gap. CDR3 nucleotide sequence: TGTGCCAGCAGTGAATGGGGGGGGGCGACCTACAATGAGCAGTTCTTC. Translation: CASSEWGGATYNEQFF.

This clone was seen a handful of times. This sequence joins TRBV7-9 and TRBJ2-2, with TRBD1 identical over 8 bases. This CDR3 has 12 residues. Germline V CDR1 and CDR2: SEHNR, FQNEAQ (reference sequence). The V segment lost 11 bases and the J segment 4 bases; nucleotides outside the gene matches: 3. The CDR3 loop reads CALDRATGELFF. Written as DNA, the CDR3 is TGTGCCTTGGACAGGGCCACCGGGGAGCTGTTTTTT.

The genes are TRBV18 and TRBJ1-1, with TRBD1 matching 12 bases. Germline values: CDR1 KGHSH, CDR2 LQKENI. The junction had 2 bases not matched to a gene; V was cut back by 3 bases and J by 3 bases. CDR3 length equals 15 residues. This CDR3 reads CASSPRDRGHTEAFF. The CDR3 region has the DNA TGTGCCAGCTCACCCCGGGACAGGGGGCACACTGAAGCTTTCTTT. Variable domain in full (rest from reference TRBV18 and TRBJ1-1): NAGVMQNPRHLVRRRGQEARLRCSPMKGHSHVYWYRQLPEEGLKFMVYLQKENIIDESGMPKERFSAEFPKEGPSILRIQQVVRGDSAAYFCASSPRDRGHTEAFFGQGTRLTVV.

CDR3 DNA: TGTGCCAGCAGCCCCCCTAGCACAGATACGCAGTATTTT. This encodes CASSPPSTDTQYF. The chain employs TRBV7-9 and TRBJ2-3; unclear D gene. The ends were cut back, 5 bases at V and 0 bases at J, with 6 bases in the middle. Germline V gives CDR1 SEHNR, CDR2 FQNEAQ (reference sequence). This CDR3 spans 13 amino acids.

V is TRBV3-1 (or the pseudogene TRBV3-2) and J is TRBJ2-2, with a tentative D call TRBD2 (6 bases). This CDR3 has 15 residues. Per the germline V gene, CDR1 is LGHDT and CDR2 is YNNKEL (reference sequence). V was cut by 4 bases and J by 4 bases, with 13 bases left in between. CDR3 bases: TGTGCCAGCAGCCGTTCGGAGGGGCTCACCGGGGAGCTGTTTTTT. Residues: CASSRSEGLTGELFF.

The chain combines TRBV27 with TRBJ1-4; TRBD1 agrees at 7 bases. Trimming removed 5 bases from V and 8 bases from J; junction bases left unmatched: 11. Germline V gene lookup returns CDR1 MNHEY and CDR2 SMNVEV (reference sequence). The CDR3 runs 15 residues. The CDR3 reads CASSLRQGSGEKLFF. CDR3 DNA: TGTGCCAGCAGTCTACGACAGGGATCAGGCGAAAAACTGTTTTTT.

The chain is built from TRBV4-3 and TRBJ2-2, with 16 bases lining up with TRBD2. V dropped 1 base and J dropped 5; count of bases not matched to a gene: 16. CDR1 and CDR2 (germline): LGHNA, YSLEER. CDR3 length: 22 amino acids. CDR3: CASSQANPGLAGGGLGTGELFF. Here the CDR3 DNA reads TGCGCCAGCAGCCAAGCGAACCCGGGACTAGCGGGAGGGGGTTTGGGGACCGGGGAGCTGTTTTTT.

The V gene is TRBV19, the J gene TRBJ2-3; possible D gene TRBD1, 6 bases. V was pared by 3 bases and J by 1 base, with 14 bases between. This CDR3 region has 16 residues. CDR1 LNHDA and CDR2 SQIVND come from the germline V gene (reference sequence). The CDR3 reads CASSMGRTDRTDTQYF. As DNA, the CDR3 is TGTGCCAGTAGTATGGGTAGGACAGACCGCACAGATACGCAGTATTTT.

The chain carries TRBV2 and TRBJ2-3; the match to TRBD2 covers 8 bases. This CDR3 has 16 amino acids. CDR1 SNHLY and CDR2 FYNNEI come from the germline V gene. V was pared by 2 bases and J by 1 base, with 5 bases of the junction left unmatched. The CDR3 DNA reads TGTGCCAGCAGTGAATATAGCGGGGACGGCACAGATACGCAGTATTTT. This sequence encodes CASSEYSGDGTDTQYF.

This clone was detected a few times. The chain employs TRBV11-3 and TRBJ2-3; perhaps TRBD1 as D (6 bases). Trimming took off 5 bases at V and 0 bases at J, with 12 bases between the two ends. The CDR3 has 15 residues. The germline V gene encodes CDR1 SGHNT and CDR2 YENEEA. CDR3 sequence (DNA): TGTGCCAGCAGCCAACCTCAGGGGAGCACAGATACGCAGTATTTT. The encoded protein is CASSQPQGSTDTQYF.

A few counts support this clone. The chain recombines TRBV2 with TRBJ1-1; a possible D gene is TRBD1 (5 bases). The CDR3 has 13 residues. Germline V gives CDR1 SNHLY, CDR2 FYNNEI. Trimming left V 5 bases short and J 5 bases short, with 12 bases between. CDR3 coding DNA: TGTGCCAGCAGTCCTGACAGCCGGACTGAAGCTTTCTTT. Translation: CASSPDSRTEAFF.

The V gene is TRBV19, the J gene TRBJ1-2; tentative D call: TRBD1 (5 bases). The germline CDR1 and CDR2 sequences are LNHDA and SQIVND (reference sequence). The V and J ends lost 6 bases and 4 bases respectively, with 15 bases between them. This CDR3 is built from 14 residues. The chain's CDR3 is CASSYPTAFYGYTF. The CDR3 nucleotides are TGTGCCAGTAGCTACCCGACAGCCTTCTATGGCTACACCTTC.

V is TRBV4-3 and J is TRBJ1-4, with D possibly TRBD1 on 5 matching bases. The CDR3 spans 15 residues. CDR1 and CDR2 (germline): LGHNA, YSLEER. V was shortened by 1 base and J by 0 bases, with 6 bases between the two germline ends. CDR3 loop: CASSQAQATNEKLFF. The CDR3 DNA is TGCGCCAGCAGCCAAGCACAGGCAACTAATGAAAAACTGTTTTTT.

V and J are TRBV4-3 and TRBJ1-3; no definite D call. CDR1 and CDR2 (germline): LGHNA, YSLEER. This CDR3 has 16 residues. V gave up 0 bases and J gave up 0 bases, with 9 bases separating them. The CDR3 DNA reads as TGCGCCAGCAGCCAAGATTACGGGGTCTCTGGAAACACCATATATTTT. Translated, it gives CASSQDYGVSGNTIYF.

The chain uses TRBV6-2 or TRBV6-3 and TRBJ1-2; TRBD1 aligns across 12 bases. This CDR3 has 15 residues. Trimming took 7 bases from V and 3 from J; bases not matched to a gene: 6. Germline-derived CDR1 and CDR2 are MNHEY and SVGEGT. CDR3 in DNA: TGTGCCAGCAACCCCGGGACAGGGGGCGACTATGGCTACACCTTC. Encoded protein: CASNPGTGGDYGYTF.

V gene TRBV28 combines with J gene TRBJ1-1, with D possibly TRBD1 on 5 matching bases. Germline assignment: CDR1 MDHEN and CDR2 SYDVKM. The V end was cut by 3 bases, the J end by 2 bases, with 13 bases between. This CDR3 is 15 amino acids long. The chain's CDR3 is CASSLGGTVNTEAFF. As DNA, the CDR3 is TGTGCCAGCAGTTTGGGGGGGACGGTTAACACTGAAGCTTTCTTT.

The rearrangement joins TRBV18 to TRBJ2-1; D remains unclear. Germline CDR1 KGHSH, CDR2 LQKENI. Trimming shortened V by 0 bases and J by 2 bases, and 8 bases separated the two germline ends. This CDR3 has 15 amino acids. As DNA, the CDR3 is TGTGCCAGCTCACCACCGGGTACAGCCTACAATGAGCAGTTCTTC. This codes for CASSPPGTAYNEQFF. Filled out from reference TRBV18 and TRBJ2-1, the complete variable domain reads NAGVMQNPRHLVRRRGQEARLRCSPMKGHSHVYWYRQLPEEGLKFMVYLQKENIIDESGMPKERFSAEFPKEGPSILRIQQVVRGDSAAYFCASSPPGTAYNEQFFGPGTRLTVL.

The chain employs TRBV30 and TRBJ2-1, with 8 bases matching TRBD2. CDR3 length: 14 residues. Per the germline V gene, CDR1 is GTSNPN and CDR2 is SVGIG (reference sequence). The V gene end was trimmed by 3 bases and the J gene end by 9 bases; junction bases not matched to a gene: 10. CDR3 region: CAWRRGGLGTEQFF. CDR3 nucleotide sequence: TGTGCCTGGAGACGGGGGGGCCTTGGTACTGAGCAGTTCTTC.

DNA of the CDR3: TGTGCCTGTAGACAGGTCACAGATACGCAGTATTTT. Its protein is CACRQVTDTQYF. The chain combines TRBV11-2 with TRBJ2-3, with a weak D call TRBD1 (6 bases). CDR3 size: 12 residues. Deletions cut 11 bases from V and 2 bases from J, with 11 bases between. CDR1 SGHAT and CDR2 FQNNGV come from the germline V gene.

The chain uses TRBV10-2 and TRBJ2-5; 11 positions agree with TRBD2. The V gene end was trimmed by 6 bases and the J gene end by 4 bases; junction bases not matched to a gene: 10. CDR3 length equals 16 residues. Germline V gives CDR1 WSHSY, CDR2 SAAADI. CDR3 in amino acids: CASSPILAGEGETQYF. CDR3 DNA: TGCGCCAGCAGCCCTATACTAGCGGGAGAAGGAGAGACCCAGTACTTC.

With regard to this clone: The sample carries other DNA sequences with the same CDR3. V usage is TRBV6-1 and J usage is TRBJ2-7; 9 nucleotides match TRBD1. The CDR3 is made up of 18 amino acids. V trimming: 4 bases; J trimming: 2 bases; junction bases outside the gene matches: 15. Germline lookup yields CDR1 MNHNS and CDR2 SASEGT. CDR3 bases: TGTGCCAGCAGTGGGACAGGGGCCCCCCCTTATTTCACCTACGAGCAGTACTTC. Amino acid sequence: CASSGTGAPPYFTYEQYF.

The chain uses TRBV30 and TRBJ2-7; tentative D call: TRBD1 (7 bases). Germline V lookup: CDR1 GTSNPN, CDR2 SVGIG (reference sequence). V was pared by 4 bases and J by 1 base, with 14 bases between. The CDR3 is 14 residues long. CDR3 loop: CAWNGGTASYEQYF. CDR3 bases: TGTGCCTGGAACGGAGGGACAGCGTCCTACGAGCAGTACTTC.

The V call is TRBV19, the J call TRBJ1-6, with D possibly TRBD1 on 6 matching bases. Germline CDR1 LNHDA, CDR2 SQIVND (reference sequence). CDR3 length: 14 residues. V was trimmed by 7 bases and J by 5 bases, leaving 12 bases between them. CDR3 in DNA: TGTGCCAGTATGGGCAGGGGCAATAATTCACCCCTCCACTTT. Translated: CASMGRGNNSPLHF.

The V and J genes are TRBV7-9 and TRBJ2-4; TRBD2 might be the D (5 bases). The CDR3 has 14 residues. Between the trimmed V and J ends, which lost 3 bases and 1 base, there was a span of 7 bases. Germline CDR1 and CDR2: SEHNR and FQNEAQ (reference sequence). The CDR3, as DNA: TGTGCCAGCAGCTTCGGCGGGGCCAAAAACATTCAGTACTTC. Translated: CASSFGGAKNIQYF.

The V gene is TRBV7-3, the J gene TRBJ2-7, with unresolved D. V gave up 4 bases and J gave up 2 bases, with 15 bases separating them. From germline, CDR1 is SGHTA and CDR2 FQGTGA. The CDR3 runs 15 residues. CDR3 residues: CASSWMGGETYEQYF. Written as DNA, the CDR3 is TGTGCCAGCAGCTGGATGGGTGGAGAGACCTACGAGCAGTACTTC.

V is TRBV29-1 and J is TRBJ1-2; D perhaps matches TRBD1 (5 bases). Germline CDR1 is SQVTM and CDR2 is ANQGSEA. The CDR3 sequence is 12 residues long. V was pared by 4 bases and J by 6 bases, with 12 bases between. In nucleotides, the CDR3 is TGCAGCGTTGTCCTCGGGGGGAATGGCTACACCTTC. This sequence encodes CSVVLGGNGYTF.

This chain uses TRBV3-1 (or the pseudogene TRBV3-2) with TRBJ2-7, with 7 positions matching TRBD2. Germline assignment: CDR1 LGHDT and CDR2 YNNKEL (reference sequence). The CDR3 contains 13 residues. V shed 2 bases and J 3 bases; nucleotides not matched to a gene: 1. CDR3 protein: CASSQRGDYEQYF. The CDR3 coding sequence is TGTGCCAGCAGCCAACGGGGGGACTACGAGCAGTACTTC.

This clone was detected only a few times. This chain connects TRBV19 to TRBJ2-3, with D perhaps TRBD2 (6 bases). CDR1 and CDR2 (germline): LNHDA, SQIVND (reference sequence). The CDR3 is made up of 15 amino acids. V was trimmed by 5 bases and J by 2 bases, leaving 14 bases between them. The CDR3 DNA reads as TGTGCCAGTAGTGCGGGACTTTCTAACACAGATACGCAGTATTTT. It specifies CASSAGLSNTDTQYF.

This clone was picked up a small number of times. The rearrangement uses TRBV4-3 and TRBJ2-1; tentatively, D is TRBD1 (5 bases). V was clipped by 4 bases and J by 2 bases, with 12 bases between them. The germline V gene has CDR1 LGHNA and CDR2 YSLEER. CDR3 length: 15 amino acids. The CDR3 region has the DNA TGCGCCAGCAGCCTTACCAGGGTAACCTACAATGAGCAGTTCTTC. As protein: CASSLTRVTYNEQFF.

V usage is TRBV6-6 and J usage is TRBJ1-2; D uncertain. Germline V gives CDR1 MNHNY, CDR2 SVGAGI (reference sequence). The V end was cut by 6 bases, the J end by 8 bases, with 13 bases between. The CDR3 sequence is 12 residues long. CDR3: CASSQGGGGYTF. Here the CDR3 DNA reads TGTGCCAGCAGCCAAGGAGGCGGCGGCTACACCTTC.